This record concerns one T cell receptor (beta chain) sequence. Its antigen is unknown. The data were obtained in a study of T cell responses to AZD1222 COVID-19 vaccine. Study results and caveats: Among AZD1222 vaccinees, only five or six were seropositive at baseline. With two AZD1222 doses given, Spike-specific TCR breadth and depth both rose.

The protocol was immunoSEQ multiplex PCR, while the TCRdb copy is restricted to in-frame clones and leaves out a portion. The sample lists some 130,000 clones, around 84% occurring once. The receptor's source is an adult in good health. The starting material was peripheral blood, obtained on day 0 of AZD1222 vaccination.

The CDR3 reads CASLGTELSYNEQFF. DNA for the CDR3: TGTGCCAGCCTAGGGACAGAGCTATCCTACAATGAGCAGTTCTTC. The chain recombines TRBV28 with TRBJ2-1; 7 nucleotides line up with TRBD1. The CDR3 is 15 amino acids. Germline CDR1 MDHEN, CDR2 SYDVKM. The V segment lost 8 bases and the J segment 1 base; nucleotides outside the gene matches: 8. Supplemented by reference TRBV28 and TRBJ2-1, the full variable domain reads DVKVTQSSRYLVKRTGEKVFLECVQDMDHENMFWYRQDPGLGLRLIYFSYDVKMKEKGDIPEGYSVSREKKERFSLILESASTNQTSMYLCASLGTELSYNEQFFGPGTRLTVL.